Below, 21 T cell receptor beta chains from the same sample are listed, as sequenced in a study of T cells in Graves' hyperthyroidism and ophthalmopathy. From RNA transcripts, TCR beta CDR3 regions were amplified. First-round RT-PCR targeting the TCR CDR3 was performed with the HTBI primer set. TCRdb passed the multiplex PCR reads through MiXCR, listing each CDR3 protein once. The table shows about 360,000 distinct CDR3 sequences, with less than 15% occurring only once. Input material: blood. All receptors derive from a woman aged 18-29 years with Graves' hyperthyroidism.

In its sample, this clonotype was seen a few times. The gene calls are TRBV30 and TRBJ1-2; D is undetermined. The CDR3 runs to 15 residues. Germline loops: CDR1 GTSNPN, CDR2 SVGIG (reference sequence). V lost 2 bases, J lost 5 bases, and 18 bases lay in between. The CDR3 protein is CAWSRTRQTRYGYTF. The CDR3 DNA reads as TGTGCCTGGAGTAGGACCCGCCAGACACGGTATGGCTACACCTTC.

This clonotype was counted ten times or more. The chain combines TRBV7-8 with TRBJ2-5; 11 bases align to TRBD2. V gave up 6 bases and J gave up 4 bases; unmatched junction bases: 4. Germline CDR1 reads SGHVS; CDR2 reads FQNEAQ. The CDR3 runs 14 residues. Here the CDR3 DNA reads TGTGCCAGCAGGACCCTAGCGGGGGGAGAGACCCAGTACTTC. Amino acid sequence: CASRTLAGGETQYF.

This clonotype was seen more than once but under ten times. The chain couples TRBV5-1 to TRBJ2-5; 9 nucleotides align to TRBD1. J gave up 5 bases and V 5 bases, and 4 bases lay outside the gene matches. The V gene's germline CDR1 is SGHRS and CDR2 YFSETQ. The CDR3 is 13 amino acids. The chain's CDR3 is CASSTGGRETQYF. CDR3 coding DNA: TGCGCCAGCAGTACAGGGGGCAGGGAGACCCAGTACTTC.

In the case of this clonotype: A much larger clone lies a single base off, so this may be a read error. This rearrangement joins TRBV10-3 to TRBJ2-1; 8 bases agree with TRBD2. This CDR3 comprises 15 residues. The germline V gene has CDR1 ENHRY and CDR2 SYGVKD. For the CDR3, the DNA is TGTGCCACCAGTGAGCGGCTAGCGGGTTACAATGAGCAGTTCTTC. Translated: CATSERLAGYNEQFF.

This clonotype was seen a single time. The rearrangement uses TRBV7-2 and TRBJ2-7; D tentatively reads TRBD1 or TRBD2 (6 bases each). The CDR3 contains 16 residues. Trimming removed 0 bases at V and 4 bases at J, with 16 bases between. Germline CDR1 is SGHTA and CDR2 is FQGNSA. CDR3 in amino acids: CASSLALGQGRYEQYF. As DNA, the CDR3 is TGTGCCAGCAGCTTAGCGCTGGGGCAGGGGAGGTACGAGCAGTACTTC.

This clonotype has only a few counts. One base away lies a much larger clone, so this may be a sequencing read error. J is TRBJ2-7 and V is TRBV6-1; D is unresolved. Germline CDR1 is MNHNS and CDR2 is SASEGT. This CDR3 contains 14 residues. The CDR3: CTSSSKANRWEQYF. In DNA, the CDR3 is TGTACCAGCAGCTCCAAAGCTAATAGGTGGGAGCAGTACTTC.

This clonotype was seen at least ten times. The J gene is TRBJ2-5, the V gene TRBV30, with 12 positions matching TRBD2. This CDR3 is 15 amino acids long. Germline V lookup: CDR1 GTSNPN, CDR2 SVGIG (reference sequence). V shed 0 bases and J 4 bases; nucleotides not matched to a gene: 3. CDR3 in DNA: TGTGCCTGGAGTGTACTAGCGGGAGGCTTAGAGACCCAGTACTTC. Its translation is CAWSVLAGGLETQYF.

This clonotype appeared many times. The chain employs TRBV2 and TRBJ2-5; no reliable D call. Trimming removed 3 bases at V and 1 base at J, with 6 bases between. CDR3 length equals 13 residues. Per the germline V gene, CDR1 is SNHLY and CDR2 is FYNNEI. The CDR3 bases are TGTGCCAGCAGTGATCTTGGCCAAGAGACCCAGTACTTC. Its translation is CASSDLGQETQYF.

Comments on this clonotype: A read error may explain this, as a much larger clone is one base away. The V call is TRBV12-3 or TRBV12-4, the J call TRBJ2-3, with TRBD2 matching over 10 bases. CDR3 size: 16 residues. The CDR3 loop is CDSSFYLAGVEDTQYF. The CDR3 DNA follows: TGTGACAGCAGTTTTTACCTAGCGGGAGTAGAAGATACGCAGTATTTT.

This clonotype was counted ten times or more. V and J are TRBV18 and TRBJ1-2; 7 positions agree with TRBD1. This CDR3 is 16 amino acids long. The germline V gene encodes CDR1 KGHSH and CDR2 LQKENI. Unmatched junction bases numbered 9, after V lost 0 bases and J lost 5 bases. The CDR3 region is CASSPPLPGTVYGYTF. Here the CDR3 DNA reads TGTGCCAGCTCACCACCCCTCCCCGGGACAGTATATGGCTACACCTTC.

This clonotype was recorded many times. The CDR3 loop reads CASSHRSRQFF. In nucleotides, the CDR3 is TGTGCCAGCTCACATCGCTCGAGGCAGTTCTTC. The chain employs TRBV18 and TRBJ2-1; D is undetermined. The CDR3 covers 11 residues. V gave up 4 bases and J gave up 12 bases, with 10 bases separating them. The V gene's germline CDR1 is KGHSH and CDR2 LQKENI.

This clonotype has only a few counts. The chain couples TRBV28 to TRBJ2-2; TRBD1 matches at 7 bases. Per germline, CDR1 MDHEN and CDR2 SYDVKM. This CDR3 comprises 14 residues. J gave up 6 bases and V 1 base, and 2 bases lay outside the gene matches. The CDR3 DNA reads TGTGCCAGCAGTTTATTCACAGGGGCCGGGGAGCTGTTTTTT. Amino acid sequence: CASSLFTGAGELFF.

In this sample, this clonotype turned up a few times. V and J are TRBV24-1 and TRBJ2-7; perhaps TRBD1 as D (6 bases). The CDR3 length is 18 residues. V gave up 3 bases and J gave up 2 bases, with 22 bases separating them. The germline V gene has CDR1 KGHDR and CDR2 SFDVKD. CDR3: CATSDRRSNRVPPYEQYF. CDR3 bases: TGTGCCACCAGTGATCGCCGGAGTAACAGGGTTCCCCCCTACGAGCAGTACTTC.

This clonotype has at least ten counts. The gene calls are TRBV2 and TRBJ2-2; TRBD1 is a possible D gene (5 bases). The CDR3 runs to 14 residues. CDR1 SNHLY and CDR2 FYNNEI come from the germline V gene. The germline V and J ends were trimmed by 7 bases and 1 base, with 10 bases remaining between them. The chain's CDR3 is CASKVQGNTGELFF. CDR3 DNA sequence: TGTGCCAGCAAGGTCCAGGGGAACACCGGGGAGCTGTTTTTT.

A few counts support this clonotype. This chain connects TRBV6-1 to TRBJ1-5; D might be TRBD1 (5 bases). This CDR3 region has 14 residues. Deletions cut 2 bases from V and 1 base from J, with 6 bases between. Germline CDR1 is MNHNS and CDR2 is SASEGT. Written as DNA, the CDR3 is TGTGCCAGCAGTGAATACAGGAGCAATCAGCCCCAGCATTTT. Encoded protein: CASSEYRSNQPQHF.

V gene TRBV5-4 combines with J gene TRBJ2-1; tentative D call: TRBD2 (5 bases). Germline V gene data show CDR1 as SGHNT and CDR2 as YYREEE (reference sequence). The CDR3 contains 14 residues. With 4 bases removed from V and 10 bases from J, the gap between germline ends came to 18 bases. The CDR3 nucleotides are TGTGCCAGCAGCCTCGCTCTCGGAGGTGGAGAGCAGTTCTTC. Its translation is CASSLALGGGEQFF.

In this sample, this clonotype turned up many times. The chain has TRBV20-1 and TRBJ2-3; 7 bases map to TRBD2. V shed 2 bases, J shed 2 bases, and the junction held 13 bases outside the gene matches. This CDR3 has 17 amino acids. Germline V gene data show CDR1 as DFQATT and CDR2 as SNEGSKA (reference sequence). The CDR3 region has the DNA TGCAGTGCTAGAAGGGAGGGCGTTATAATAAACACAGATACGCAGTATTTT. It is translated as CSARREGVIINTDTQYF.

At least ten counts were recorded for this clonotype. The rearrangement links TRBV27 to TRBJ2-7, with 7 positions matching TRBD1. The CDR3 extends over 14 amino acids. Germline CDR1 and CDR2: MNHEY and SMNVEV (reference sequence). The V segment lost 2 bases and the J segment 2 bases; nucleotides outside the gene matches: 3. The chain's CDR3 is CASSLGTDPYEQYF. For the CDR3, the DNA is TGTGCCAGCAGTTTAGGGACAGACCCCTACGAGCAGTACTTC.

This rearrangement joins TRBV20-1 to TRBJ1-4; weak D call: TRBD1 (6 bases). The germline gives CDR1 DFQATT, CDR2 SNEGSKA (reference sequence). Trimming removed 0 bases at V and 11 bases at J, with 16 bases between. The CDR3 totals 14 residues. The CDR3 spells CSARDGQGRRKLFF. Written as DNA, the CDR3 is TGCAGTGCTAGAGATGGGCAGGGGAGGAGGAAACTGTTTTTT.

The genes are TRBV2 and TRBJ2-3; 9 positions agree with TRBD2. From germline, CDR1 is SNHLY and CDR2 FYNNEI. This CDR3 is built from 14 residues. V gave up 8 bases and J gave up 1 base; unmatched junction bases: 4. CDR3 DNA sequence: TGTGCCAGCGCGGGGGGGGGTGGCACAGATACGCAGTATTTT. Encoded protein: CASAGGGGTDTQYF.

This clonotype was counted at least ten times. V usage is TRBV9 and J usage is TRBJ2-7; no firm D call. The V end lost 0 bases, the J end lost 4 bases, and 2 bases lay between the germline ends. The germline V gene has CDR1 SGDLS and CDR2 YYNGEE. The CDR3 sequence is 11 residues long. The CDR3 DNA sequence: TGTGCCAGCAGCGTAGGTTACGAGCAGTACTTC. Its translation is CASSVGYEQYF.